This paragraph covers one T cell receptor beta chain sequence. Cells sorted as Tregs were CD4+, CD25+ and CD127-/low. After constant-region reverse-primer amplification, full-length variable regions underwent semi-nested PCR with Nested Universal Primer A. TCRdb redid the calling of the 5' RACE reads with MiXCR, one entry per CDR3 protein. The data show more than 55,000 distinct CDR3 sequences, roughly 20% seen once. V lost 4 bases and J lost 4, with 13 bases in between. The CDR3 totals 15 residues. The germline V gene encodes CDR1 KGHDR and CDR2 SFDVKD. The specimen was tumor-infiltrating Tregs sorted from the breast tumor. The TCR originated in a female donor with breast cancer. The chain combines TRBV24-1 with TRBJ2-1; possible D gene TRBD2, 6 bases. The CDR3: CATSETGVRYNEQFF. The CDR3 nucleotides are TGTGCCACCAGTGAAACGGGAGTGCGGTACAATGAGCAGTTCTTC.